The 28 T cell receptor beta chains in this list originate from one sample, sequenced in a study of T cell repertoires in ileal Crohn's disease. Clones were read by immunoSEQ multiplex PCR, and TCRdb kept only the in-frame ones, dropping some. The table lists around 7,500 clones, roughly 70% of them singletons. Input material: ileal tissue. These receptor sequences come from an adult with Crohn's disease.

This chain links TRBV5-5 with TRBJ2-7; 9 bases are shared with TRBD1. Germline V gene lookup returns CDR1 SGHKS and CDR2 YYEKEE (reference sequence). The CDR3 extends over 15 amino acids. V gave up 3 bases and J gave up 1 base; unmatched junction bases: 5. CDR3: CASSSAGTGSYEQYF. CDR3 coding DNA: TGTGCCAGCAGCTCCGCCGGGACAGGGTCCTACGAGCAGTACTTC.

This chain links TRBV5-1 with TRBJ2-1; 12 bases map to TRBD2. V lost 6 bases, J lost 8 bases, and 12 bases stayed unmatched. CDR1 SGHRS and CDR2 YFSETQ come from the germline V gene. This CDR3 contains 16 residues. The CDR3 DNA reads TGCGCCAGCACCTCCCAAGGGGGACTAGCGGGTGATGAGCAGTTCTTC. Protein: CASTSQGGLAGDEQFF.

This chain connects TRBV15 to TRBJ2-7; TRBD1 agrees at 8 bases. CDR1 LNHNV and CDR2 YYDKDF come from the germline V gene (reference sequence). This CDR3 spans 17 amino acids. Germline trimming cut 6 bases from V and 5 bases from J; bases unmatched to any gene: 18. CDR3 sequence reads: CATRQNGPTGEFDEQYF. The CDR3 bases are TGTGCCACCAGACAGAATGGGCCGACAGGGGAGTTCGACGAGCAGTACTTC.

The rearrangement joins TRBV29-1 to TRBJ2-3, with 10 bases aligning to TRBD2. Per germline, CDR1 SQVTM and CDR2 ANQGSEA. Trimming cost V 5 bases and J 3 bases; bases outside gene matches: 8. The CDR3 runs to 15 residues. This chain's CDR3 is CSVLPSGGITDTQYF. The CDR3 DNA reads TGCAGCGTTTTGCCTAGCGGGGGCATAACAGATACGCAGTATTTT.

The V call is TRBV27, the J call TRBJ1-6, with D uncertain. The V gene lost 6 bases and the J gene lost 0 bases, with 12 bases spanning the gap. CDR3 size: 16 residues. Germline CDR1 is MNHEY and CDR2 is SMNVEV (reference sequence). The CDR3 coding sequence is TGTGCCAGCAGGCGGGTCGTAAGCTCCTATAATTCACCCCTCCACTTT. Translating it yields CASRRVVSSYNSPLHF.

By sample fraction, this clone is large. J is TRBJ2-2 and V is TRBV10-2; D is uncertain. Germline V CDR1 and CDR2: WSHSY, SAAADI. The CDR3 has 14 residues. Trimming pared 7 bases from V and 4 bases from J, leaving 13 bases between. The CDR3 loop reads CASTPFPSTGELFF. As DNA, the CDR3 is TGCGCCAGCACCCCTTTCCCGAGCACCGGGGAGCTGTTTTTT.

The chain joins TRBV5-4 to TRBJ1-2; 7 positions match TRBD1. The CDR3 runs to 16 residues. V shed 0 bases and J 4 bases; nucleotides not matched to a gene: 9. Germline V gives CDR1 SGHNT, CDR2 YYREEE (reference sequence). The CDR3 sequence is CASSLVGGRDSYGYTF. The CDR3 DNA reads TGTGCCAGCAGCTTGGTGGGCGGCAGGGACAGCTATGGCTACACCTTC.

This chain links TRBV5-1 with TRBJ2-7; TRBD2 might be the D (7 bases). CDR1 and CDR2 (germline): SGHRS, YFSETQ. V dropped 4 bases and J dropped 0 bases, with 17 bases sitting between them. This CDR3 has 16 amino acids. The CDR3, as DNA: TGCGCCAGCAGCGCGAGGGGGGGGTATTACTCCTACGAGCAGTACTTC. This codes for CASSARGGYYSYEQYF.

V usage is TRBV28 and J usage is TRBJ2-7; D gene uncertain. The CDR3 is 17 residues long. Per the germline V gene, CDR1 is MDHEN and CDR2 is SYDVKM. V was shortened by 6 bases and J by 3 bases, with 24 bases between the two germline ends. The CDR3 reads CASRSPSRAPVGYEQYF. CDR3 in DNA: TGTGCCAGCAGAAGTCCCTCCCGTGCCCCAGTTGGCTACGAGCAGTACTTC.

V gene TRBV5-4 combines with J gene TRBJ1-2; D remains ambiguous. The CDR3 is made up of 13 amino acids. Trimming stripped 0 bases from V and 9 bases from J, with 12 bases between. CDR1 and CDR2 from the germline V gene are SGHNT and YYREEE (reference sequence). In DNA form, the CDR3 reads TGTGCCAGCAGCTTGGCACTGCCATTTAGCTACACCTTC. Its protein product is CASSLALPFSYTF.

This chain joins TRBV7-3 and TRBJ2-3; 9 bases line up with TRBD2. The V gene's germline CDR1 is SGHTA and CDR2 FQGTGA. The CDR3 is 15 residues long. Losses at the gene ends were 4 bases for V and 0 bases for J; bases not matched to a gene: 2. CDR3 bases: TGTGCCAGCAGCTCCCTAGCGGGGAGCACAGATACGCAGTATTTT. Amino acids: CASSSLAGSTDTQYF.

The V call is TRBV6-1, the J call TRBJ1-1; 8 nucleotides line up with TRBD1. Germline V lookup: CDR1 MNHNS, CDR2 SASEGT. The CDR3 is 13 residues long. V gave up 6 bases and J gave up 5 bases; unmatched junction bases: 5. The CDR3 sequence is CASSGQGVTEAFF. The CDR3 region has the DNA TGTGCCAGCAGCGGACAGGGTGTGACTGAAGCTTTCTTT.

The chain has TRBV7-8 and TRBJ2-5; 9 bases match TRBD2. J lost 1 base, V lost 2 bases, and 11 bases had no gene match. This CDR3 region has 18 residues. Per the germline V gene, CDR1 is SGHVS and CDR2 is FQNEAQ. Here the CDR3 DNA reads TGTGCCAGCAGCTTATATATACCAAGCGGGGGGACCCAAGAGACCCAGTACTTC. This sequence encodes CASSLYIPSGGTQETQYF.

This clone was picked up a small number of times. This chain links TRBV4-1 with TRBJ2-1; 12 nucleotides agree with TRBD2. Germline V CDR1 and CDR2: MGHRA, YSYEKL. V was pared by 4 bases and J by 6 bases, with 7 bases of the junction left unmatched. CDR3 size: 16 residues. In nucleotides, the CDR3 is TGCGCCAGCAGCCCCTCTAGCGGGGGGGCCATCAATGAGCAGTTCTTC. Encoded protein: CASSPSSGGAINEQFF.

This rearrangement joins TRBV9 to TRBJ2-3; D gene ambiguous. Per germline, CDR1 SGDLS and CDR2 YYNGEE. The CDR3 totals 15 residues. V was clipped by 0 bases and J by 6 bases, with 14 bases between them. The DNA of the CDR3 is TGTGCCAGCAGCGTAGCCGCCTCAGGTCATGATACGCAGTATTTT. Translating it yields CASSVAASGHDTQYF.

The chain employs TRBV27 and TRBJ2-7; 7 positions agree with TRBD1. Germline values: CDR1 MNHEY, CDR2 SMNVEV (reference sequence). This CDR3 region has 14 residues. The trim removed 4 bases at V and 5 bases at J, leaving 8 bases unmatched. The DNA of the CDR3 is TGTGCCAGCAGTTCCCTGGGACAGAATAACGAGCAGTACTTC. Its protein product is CASSSLGQNNEQYF.

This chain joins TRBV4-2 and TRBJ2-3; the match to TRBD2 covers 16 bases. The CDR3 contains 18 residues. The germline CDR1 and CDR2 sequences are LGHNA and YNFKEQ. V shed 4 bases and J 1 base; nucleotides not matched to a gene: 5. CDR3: CASSLGLAGGPGTDTQYF. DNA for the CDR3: TGTGCCAGCAGCCTGGGACTAGCGGGGGGGCCGGGCACAGATACGCAGTATTTT.

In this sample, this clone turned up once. In DNA form, the CDR3 reads TGTGCCAGCAGTCCCCAGCAGGGGGCTACAGATACGCAGTATTTT. This sequence encodes CASSPQQGATDTQYF. The rearrangement links TRBV6-1 to TRBJ2-3, with 8 bases fitting TRBD1. The germline V gene encodes CDR1 MNHNS and CDR2 SASEGT. Germline trimming cut 5 bases from V and 3 bases from J; bases unmatched to any gene: 7. The CDR3 contains 15 residues.

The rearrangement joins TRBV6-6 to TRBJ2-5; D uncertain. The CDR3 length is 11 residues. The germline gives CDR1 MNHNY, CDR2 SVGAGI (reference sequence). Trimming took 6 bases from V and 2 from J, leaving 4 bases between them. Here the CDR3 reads CASSPQETQYF. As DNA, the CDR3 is TGTGCCAGCAGCCCTCAAGAGACCCAGTACTTC.

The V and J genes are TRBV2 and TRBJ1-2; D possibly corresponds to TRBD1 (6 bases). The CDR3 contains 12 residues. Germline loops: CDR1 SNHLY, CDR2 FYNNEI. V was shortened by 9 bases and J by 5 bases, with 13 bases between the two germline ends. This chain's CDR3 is CARQGLGYGYTF. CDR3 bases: TGTGCCAGACAGGGTTTAGGGTATGGCTACACCTTC.

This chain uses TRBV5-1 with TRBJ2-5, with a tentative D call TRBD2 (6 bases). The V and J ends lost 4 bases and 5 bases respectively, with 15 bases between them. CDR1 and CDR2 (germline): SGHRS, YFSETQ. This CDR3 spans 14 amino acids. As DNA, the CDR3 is TGCGCCAGCAGCCCCGGAGGGGCGCGGGAGACCCAGTACTTC. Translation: CASSPGGARETQYF.

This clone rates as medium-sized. For the CDR3, the DNA is TGTGCCAGCAGTGTGACAGGGAGGGGGGAGCTGTTTTTT. It is translated as CASSVTGRGELFF. The chain is built from TRBV6-1 and TRBJ2-2, with D possibly being TRBD1 (7 bases). Germline CDR1 MNHNS, CDR2 SASEGT. The V and J ends lost 4 bases and 8 bases respectively, with 11 bases between them. This CDR3 has 13 residues.

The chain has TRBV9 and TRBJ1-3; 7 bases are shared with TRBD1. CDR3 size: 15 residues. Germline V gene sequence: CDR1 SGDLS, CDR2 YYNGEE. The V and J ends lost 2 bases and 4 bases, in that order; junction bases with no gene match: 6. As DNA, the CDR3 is TGTGCCAGCAGCGTTGACAGGGCAAAAGGAAACACCATATATTTT. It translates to CASSVDRAKGNTIYF. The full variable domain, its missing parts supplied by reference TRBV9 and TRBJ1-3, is DSGVTQTPKHLITATGQRVTLRCSPRSGDLSVYWYQQSLDQGLQFLIQYYNGEERAKGNILERFSAQQFPDLHSELNLSSLELGDSALYFCASSVDRAKGNTIYFGEGSWLTVV.

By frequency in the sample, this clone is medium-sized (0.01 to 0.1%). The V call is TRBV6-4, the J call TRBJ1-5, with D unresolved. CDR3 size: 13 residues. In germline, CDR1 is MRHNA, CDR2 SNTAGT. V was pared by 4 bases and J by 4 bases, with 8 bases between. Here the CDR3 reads CASSVGENQPQHF. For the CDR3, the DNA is TGTGCCAGCAGTGTCGGGGAGAATCAGCCCCAGCATTTT.

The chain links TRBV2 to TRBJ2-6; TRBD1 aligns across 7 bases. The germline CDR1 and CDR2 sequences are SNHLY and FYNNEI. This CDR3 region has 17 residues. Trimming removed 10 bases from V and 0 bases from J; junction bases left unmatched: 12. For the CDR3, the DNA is TGTGCCACCCCTCGTGAGGGGGCAAGCTCTGGGGCCAACGTCCTGACTTTC. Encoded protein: CATPREGASSGANVLTF.

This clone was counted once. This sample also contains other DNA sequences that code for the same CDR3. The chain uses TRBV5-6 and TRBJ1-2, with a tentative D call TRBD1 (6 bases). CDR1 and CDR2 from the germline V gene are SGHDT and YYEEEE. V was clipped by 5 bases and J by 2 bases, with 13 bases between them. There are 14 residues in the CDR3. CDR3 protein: CASSKQGRNYGYTF. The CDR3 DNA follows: TGTGCCAGCAGTAAACAGGGACGGAACTATGGCTACACCTTC. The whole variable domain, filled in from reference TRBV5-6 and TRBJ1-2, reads DAGVTQSPTHLIKTRGQQVTLRCSPKSGHDTVSWYQQALGQGPQFIFQYYEEEERQRGNFPDRFSGHQFPNYSSELNVNALLLGDSALYLCASSKQGRNYGYTFGSGTRLTVV.

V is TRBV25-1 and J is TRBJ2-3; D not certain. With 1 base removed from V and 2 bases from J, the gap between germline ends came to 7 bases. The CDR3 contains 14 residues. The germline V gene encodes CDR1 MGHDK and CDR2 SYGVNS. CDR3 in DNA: TGTGCCAGCAGTGAATTTAGTCTCACAGATACGCAGTATTTT. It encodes CASSEFSLTDTQYF.

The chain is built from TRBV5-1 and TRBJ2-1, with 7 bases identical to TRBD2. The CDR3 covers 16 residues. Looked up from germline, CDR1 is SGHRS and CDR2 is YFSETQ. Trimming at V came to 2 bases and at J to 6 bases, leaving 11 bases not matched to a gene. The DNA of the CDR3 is TGCGCCAGCAGCTTTCGACGCGGGGGAGCCGGCAATGAGCAGTTCTTC. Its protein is CASSFRRGGAGNEQFF.